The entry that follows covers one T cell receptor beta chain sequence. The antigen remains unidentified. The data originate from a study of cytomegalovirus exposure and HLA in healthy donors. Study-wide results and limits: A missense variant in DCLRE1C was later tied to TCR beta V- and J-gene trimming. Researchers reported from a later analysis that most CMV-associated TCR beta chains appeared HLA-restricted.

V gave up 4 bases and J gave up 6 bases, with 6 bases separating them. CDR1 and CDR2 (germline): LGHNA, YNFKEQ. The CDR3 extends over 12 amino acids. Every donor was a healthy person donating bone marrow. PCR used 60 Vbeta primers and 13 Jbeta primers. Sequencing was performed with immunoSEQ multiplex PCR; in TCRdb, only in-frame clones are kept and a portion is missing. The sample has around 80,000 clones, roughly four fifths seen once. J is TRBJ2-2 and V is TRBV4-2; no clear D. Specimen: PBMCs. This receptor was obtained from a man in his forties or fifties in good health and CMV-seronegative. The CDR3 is CASSLLAGELFF. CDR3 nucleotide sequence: TGTGCCAGCAGCCTCTTAGCCGGGGAGCTGTTTTTT.